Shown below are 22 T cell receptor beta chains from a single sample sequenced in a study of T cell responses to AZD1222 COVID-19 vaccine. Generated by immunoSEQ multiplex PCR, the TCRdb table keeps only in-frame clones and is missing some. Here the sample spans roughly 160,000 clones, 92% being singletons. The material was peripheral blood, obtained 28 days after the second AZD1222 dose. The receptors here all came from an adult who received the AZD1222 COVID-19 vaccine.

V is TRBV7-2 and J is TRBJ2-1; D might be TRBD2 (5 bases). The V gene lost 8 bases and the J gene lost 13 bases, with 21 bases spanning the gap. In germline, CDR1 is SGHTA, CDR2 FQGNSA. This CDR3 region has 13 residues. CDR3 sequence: CASALDDATRQFF. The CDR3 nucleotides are TGTGCCAGCGCACTAGATGACGCCACGCGACAGTTCTTC.

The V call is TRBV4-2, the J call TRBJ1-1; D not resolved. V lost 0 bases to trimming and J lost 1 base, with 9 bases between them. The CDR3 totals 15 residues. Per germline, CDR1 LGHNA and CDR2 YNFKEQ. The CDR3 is CASSQEVHPNTEAFF. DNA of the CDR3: TGTGCCAGCAGCCAAGAGGTACACCCGAACACTGAAGCTTTCTTT.

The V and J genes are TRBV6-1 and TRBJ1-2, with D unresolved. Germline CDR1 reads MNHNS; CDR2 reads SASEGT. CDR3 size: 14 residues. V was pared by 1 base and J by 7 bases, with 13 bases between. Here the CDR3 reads CASSEGLGSGGYTF. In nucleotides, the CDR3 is TGTGCCAGCAGTGAAGGCCTGGGGAGTGGTGGCTACACCTTC.

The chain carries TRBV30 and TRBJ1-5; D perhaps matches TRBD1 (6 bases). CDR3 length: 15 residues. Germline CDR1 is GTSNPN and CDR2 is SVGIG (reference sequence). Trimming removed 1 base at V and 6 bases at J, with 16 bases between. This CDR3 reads CAWSDRSGVGQPQHF. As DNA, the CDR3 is TGTGCCTGGAGTGATCGATCAGGGGTGGGTCAGCCCCAGCATTTT.

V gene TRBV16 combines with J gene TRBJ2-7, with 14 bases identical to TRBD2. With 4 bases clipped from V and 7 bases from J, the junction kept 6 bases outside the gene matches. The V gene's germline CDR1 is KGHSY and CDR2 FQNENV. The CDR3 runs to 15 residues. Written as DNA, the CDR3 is TGTGCCAGCAGCCCGGGACTAGCGGGAGTTGAGGAGCAGTACTTC. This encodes CASSPGLAGVEEQYF.

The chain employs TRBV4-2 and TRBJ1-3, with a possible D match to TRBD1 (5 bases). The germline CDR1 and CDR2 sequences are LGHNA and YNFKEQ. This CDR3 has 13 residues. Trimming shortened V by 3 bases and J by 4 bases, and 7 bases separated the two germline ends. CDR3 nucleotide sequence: TGTGCCAGCAGCCAGAGACAGGGAAACACCATATATTTT. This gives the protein CASSQRQGNTIYF.

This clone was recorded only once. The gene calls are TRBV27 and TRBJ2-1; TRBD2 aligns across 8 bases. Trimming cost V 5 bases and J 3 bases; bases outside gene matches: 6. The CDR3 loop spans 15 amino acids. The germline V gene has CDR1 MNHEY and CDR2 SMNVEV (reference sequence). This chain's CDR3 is CASSPGTSSYNEQFF. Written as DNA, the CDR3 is TGTGCCAGCAGTCCAGGGACTAGTAGCTACAATGAGCAGTTCTTC.

The DNA for the CDR3 is TGTGCCAGCAGCACCCGCCTAGCGGGGGCCGGGTACGAGCAGTACTTC. As protein: CASSTRLAGAGYEQYF. This chain joins TRBV3-1 (or the pseudogene TRBV3-2) and TRBJ2-7, with 10 bases lining up with TRBD2. This CDR3 is 16 amino acids long. CDR1 is LGHDT, CDR2 YNNKEL, per germline (reference sequence). V lost 5 bases to trimming and J lost 4 bases; unmatched junction nucleotides: 11.

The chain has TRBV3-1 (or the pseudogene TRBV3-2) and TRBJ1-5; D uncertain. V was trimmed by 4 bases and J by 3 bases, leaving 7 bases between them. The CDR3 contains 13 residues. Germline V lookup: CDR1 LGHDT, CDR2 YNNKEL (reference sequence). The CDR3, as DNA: TGTGCCAGCAGCCTAGGGAACAATCAGCCCCAGCATTTT. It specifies CASSLGNNQPQHF.

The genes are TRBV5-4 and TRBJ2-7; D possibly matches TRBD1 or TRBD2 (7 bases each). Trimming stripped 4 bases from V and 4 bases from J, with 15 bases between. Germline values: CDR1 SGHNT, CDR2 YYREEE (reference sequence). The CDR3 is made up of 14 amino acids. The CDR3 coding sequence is TGTGCCAGCAGCCCCAGGGGGGAGGGGTACGAGCAGTACTTC. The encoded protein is CASSPRGEGYEQYF.

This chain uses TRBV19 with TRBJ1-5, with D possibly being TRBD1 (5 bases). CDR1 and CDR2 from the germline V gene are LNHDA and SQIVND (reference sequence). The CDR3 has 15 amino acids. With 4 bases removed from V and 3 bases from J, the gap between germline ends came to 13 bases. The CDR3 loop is CASSKTVENNQPQHF. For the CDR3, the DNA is TGTGCCAGTAGTAAGACAGTGGAAAACAATCAGCCCCAGCATTTT.

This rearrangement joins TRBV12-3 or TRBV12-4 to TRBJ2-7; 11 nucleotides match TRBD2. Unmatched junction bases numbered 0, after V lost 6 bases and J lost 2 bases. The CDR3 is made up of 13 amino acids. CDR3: CASRLAGAYEQYF. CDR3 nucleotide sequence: TGTGCCAGCAGACTAGCGGGAGCCTACGAGCAGTACTTC.

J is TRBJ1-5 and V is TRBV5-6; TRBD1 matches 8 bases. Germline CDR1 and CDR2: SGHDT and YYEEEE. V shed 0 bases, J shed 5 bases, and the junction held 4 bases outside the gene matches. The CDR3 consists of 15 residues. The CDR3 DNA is TGTGCCAGCAGCTTGGGGACAGGGATCGATCAGCCCCAGCATTTT. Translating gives CASSLGTGIDQPQHF.

The CDR3, as DNA: TGTGCCAGCCCGATGGCGGCTAATTCACCCCTCCACTTT. Translation: CASPMAANSPLHF. The chain links TRBV3-1 (or the pseudogene TRBV3-2) to TRBJ1-6; no firm D call. This CDR3 has 13 amino acids. V lost 8 bases, J lost 6 bases, and 11 bases lay in between. Germline CDR1 and CDR2: LGHDT and YNNKEL (reference sequence).

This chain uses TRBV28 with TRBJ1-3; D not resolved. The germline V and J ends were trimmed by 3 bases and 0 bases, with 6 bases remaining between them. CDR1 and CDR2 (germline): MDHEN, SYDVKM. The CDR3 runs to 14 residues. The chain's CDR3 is CASSLGNSGNTIYF. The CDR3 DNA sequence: TGTGCCAGCAGTTTGGGGAACTCTGGAAACACCATATATTTT.

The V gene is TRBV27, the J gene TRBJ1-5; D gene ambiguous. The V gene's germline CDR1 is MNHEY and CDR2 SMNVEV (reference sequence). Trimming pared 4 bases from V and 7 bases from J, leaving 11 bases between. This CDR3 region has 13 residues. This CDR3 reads CASSSRVDQPQHF. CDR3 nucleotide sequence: TGTGCCAGCAGTTCCCGGGTTGACCAGCCCCAGCATTTT.

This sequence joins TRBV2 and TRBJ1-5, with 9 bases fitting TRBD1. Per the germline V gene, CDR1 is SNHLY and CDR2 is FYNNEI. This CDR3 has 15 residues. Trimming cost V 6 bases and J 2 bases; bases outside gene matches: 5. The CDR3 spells CASSGQGLGNQPQHF. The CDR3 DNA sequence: TGTGCCAGCAGCGGACAGGGGCTGGGCAATCAGCCCCAGCATTTT.

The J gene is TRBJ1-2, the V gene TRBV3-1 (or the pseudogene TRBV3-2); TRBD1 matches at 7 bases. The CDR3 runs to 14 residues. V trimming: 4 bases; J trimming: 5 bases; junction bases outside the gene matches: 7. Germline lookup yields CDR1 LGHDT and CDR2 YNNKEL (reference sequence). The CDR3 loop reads CASSLGTESYGYTF. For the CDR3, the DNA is TGTGCCAGCAGCCTCGGGACAGAGAGTTATGGCTACACCTTC.

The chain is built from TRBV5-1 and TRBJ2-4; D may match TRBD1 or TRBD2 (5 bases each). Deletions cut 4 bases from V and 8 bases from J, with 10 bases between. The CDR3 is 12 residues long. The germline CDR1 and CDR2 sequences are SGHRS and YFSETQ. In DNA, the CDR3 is TGCGCCAGCAGCGAGGGGCGGGACATTCAGTACTTC. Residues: CASSEGRDIQYF.

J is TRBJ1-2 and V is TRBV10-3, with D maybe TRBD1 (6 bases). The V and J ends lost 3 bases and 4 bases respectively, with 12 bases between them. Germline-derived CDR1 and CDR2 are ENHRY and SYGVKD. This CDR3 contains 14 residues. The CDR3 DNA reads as TGTGCCATCAGTGATGGGGAGGGGGTCTATGGCTACACCTTC. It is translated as CAISDGEGVYGYTF.

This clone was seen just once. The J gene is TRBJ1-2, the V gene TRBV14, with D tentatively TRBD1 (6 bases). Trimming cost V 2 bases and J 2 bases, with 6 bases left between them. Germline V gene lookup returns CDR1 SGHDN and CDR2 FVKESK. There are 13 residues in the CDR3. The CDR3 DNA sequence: TGTGCCAGCAGCCAAACAGGGAACTATGGCTACACCTTC. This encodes CASSQTGNYGYTF.

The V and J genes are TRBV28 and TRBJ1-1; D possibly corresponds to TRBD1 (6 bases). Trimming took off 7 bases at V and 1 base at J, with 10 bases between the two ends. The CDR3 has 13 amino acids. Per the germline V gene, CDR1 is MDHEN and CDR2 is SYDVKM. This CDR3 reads CASTLDRNTEAFF. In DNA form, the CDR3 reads TGTGCCAGCACCTTGGACAGGAACACTGAAGCTTTCTTT.